The 11 T cell receptor beta chains listed next were all sequenced from one sample in a study of shared clonotypes between healthy human individuals. Naive CD8 cells, CD45RO-negative and positively selected for CCR7, excluded terminally differentiated effector memory CD45RA+ cells. TCRdb's table, derived via immunoSEQ multiplex PCR, lists solely in-frame clones and lacks some. The top ten clones hold under 0.25% of a sample with over 750,000 clones, 96% of them seen once. The sample taken for sequencing was naive CD8+ T cells sorted from blood. The receptors stem from a man aged 25 to 40 in good health.

This rearrangement joins TRBV6-1 to TRBJ2-7; 7 bases match TRBD2. The CDR3 contains 15 residues. V was pared by 4 bases and J by 5 bases, with 11 bases of the junction left unmatched. The germline CDR1 and CDR2 sequences are MNHNS and SASEGT. The CDR3 coding sequence is TGTGCCAGCAGTGGAGCAACAGCGGGATTCCACGAGCAGTACTTC. This gives the protein CASSGATAGFHEQYF.

V usage is TRBV29-1 and J usage is TRBJ2-2; 9 positions match TRBD2. V gave up 3 bases and J gave up 2 bases; unmatched junction bases: 4. From germline, CDR1 is SQVTM and CDR2 ANQGSEA. The CDR3 totals 15 residues. CDR3 nucleotides: TGCAGCGTTGAGGCTAGCGGGATTAACACCGGGGAGCTGTTTTTT. This encodes CSVEASGINTGELFF.

This clone appeared once. This rearrangement joins TRBV5-4 to TRBJ1-1; 8 bases map to TRBD1. CDR1 SGHNT and CDR2 YYREEE come from the germline V gene (reference sequence). This CDR3 region has 15 residues. J gave up 6 bases and V 4 bases, and 11 bases lay outside the gene matches. CDR3: CASSPQGQGSAEAFF. CDR3 coding DNA: TGTGCCAGCAGCCCCCAAGGACAGGGTAGCGCTGAAGCTTTCTTT.

The rearrangement links TRBV5-1 to TRBJ2-7; a weak D match, TRBD1 (6 bases). The CDR3 has 12 amino acids. Germline CDR1 is SGHRS and CDR2 is YFSETQ. Trimming removed 5 bases at V and 6 bases at J, with 12 bases between. The CDR3 is CASSPTGFEQYF. DNA for the CDR3: TGCGCCAGCAGTCCAACAGGGTTCGAGCAGTACTTC. The full variable domain, rest sourced from reference TRBV5-1 and TRBJ2-7, is KAGVTQTPRYLIKTRGQQVTLSCSPISGHRSVSWYQQTPGQGLQFLFEYFSETQRNKGNFPGRFSGRQFSNSRSEMNVSTLELGDSALYLCASSPTGFEQYFGPGTRLTVT.

This clone has only one observation. The chain is built from TRBV10-2 and TRBJ2-7, with TRBD1 matching over 8 bases. V lost 2 bases, J lost 3 bases, and 6 bases stayed unmatched. The germline V gene encodes CDR1 WSHSY and CDR2 SAAADI. This CDR3 comprises 15 residues. The CDR3 nucleotides read TGCGCCAGCAGTGAGATCGAGGACAGGGACTACGAGCAGTACTTC. It encodes CASSEIEDRDYEQYF.

The rearrangement joins TRBV14 to TRBJ1-4, with 10 positions matching TRBD1. The CDR3 spans 16 residues. V was clipped by 4 bases and J by 0 bases; unmatched bases: 2. CDR1 and CDR2 (germline): SGHDN, FVKESK. CDR3 sequence: CASSPGQGPTNEKLFF. DNA of the CDR3: TGTGCCAGCAGCCCGGGACAGGGGCCAACTAATGAAAAACTGTTTTTT. Supplemented by reference TRBV14 and TRBJ1-4, the full variable domain reads EAGVTQFPSHSVIEKGQTVTLRCDPISGHDNLYWYRRVMGKEIKFLLHFVKESKQDESGMPNNRFLAERTGGTYSTLKVQPAELEDSGVYFCASSPGQGPTNEKLFFGSGTQLSVL.

CDR3 bases: TGTGCCAGCAGTTTAGGCAGGTCTAGCACAGATACGCAGTATTTT. Amino acids: CASSLGRSSTDTQYF. This chain joins TRBV28 and TRBJ2-3; the D is unclear. The CDR3 extends over 15 amino acids. Germline CDR1 reads MDHEN; CDR2 reads SYDVKM. V lost 2 bases and J 0 bases, leaving 9 bases between the germline ends.

The chain has TRBV9 and TRBJ1-3; D is ambiguous. This CDR3 has 15 residues. Deletions cut 2 bases from V and 0 bases from J, with 9 bases between. Per the germline V gene, CDR1 is SGDLS and CDR2 is YYNGEE. CDR3 sequence: CASSVRGDSGNTIYF. The DNA for the CDR3 is TGTGCCAGCAGCGTTAGAGGAGACTCTGGAAACACCATATATTTT.

As for this clone: The same CDR3 is also encoded by other DNA sequences in this sample. V is TRBV11-3 and J is TRBJ2-1; 7 nucleotides line up with TRBD2. V dropped 0 bases and J dropped 3; count of bases not matched to a gene: 2. Germline CDR1 SGHNT, CDR2 YENEEA. This CDR3 contains 15 residues. In DNA, the CDR3 is TGTGCCAGCAGCTTAGAAGGCGGGAGCTACAATGAGCAGTTCTTC. Translated, it gives CASSLEGGSYNEQFF.

The rearrangement joins TRBV6-1 to TRBJ2-7; D gene unclear. Per germline, CDR1 MNHNS and CDR2 SASEGT. This CDR3 region has 15 residues. Trimming took off 0 bases at V and 2 bases at J, with 11 bases between the two ends. The DNA of the CDR3 is TGTGCCAGCAGTGAAGCAGGGTTCAGCCCCTACGAGCAGTACTTC. The encoded protein is CASSEAGFSPYEQYF.

The V and J genes are TRBV21-1 and TRBJ2-1; TRBD2, the table's D call, was not compared with the DNA. TRBV21-1 is deemed a pseudogene. The CDR3 covers 16 residues. CDR3 sequence: CASSKLWLARIPEQFF. The CDR3 DNA reads TGTGCCAGCAGCAAATTATGGCTAGCGCGCATTCCGGAGCAGTTCTTC.